One sample yielded the 11 T cell receptor beta chains listed below, sequenced in a study of T cell responses to AZD1222 COVID-19 vaccine. Sequencing used immunoSEQ multiplex PCR; TCRdb keeps in-frame clones, though not all of them. The sample consists of around 130,000 clones, 75% to 90% of them appearing once. Material: peripheral blood, obtained on day 0 of AZD1222 vaccination. Receptors were obtained from an adult in good health.

The gene calls are TRBV5-1 and TRBJ2-2; TRBD1 aligns across 11 bases. CDR3 length: 15 residues. Trimming cost V 4 bases and J 6 bases; bases outside gene matches: 5. Germline V gene lookup returns CDR1 SGHRS and CDR2 YFSETQ. The CDR3 bases are TGCGCCAGCAGCATTCCGGGACAGGGGGCCGGGGAGCTGTTTTTT. Protein: CASSIPGQGAGELFF.

The CDR3 DNA sequence: TGTGCCAGCTCACCAGATGGCACTGAAGCTTTCTTT. It codes for CASSPDGTEAFF. The V call is TRBV18, the J call TRBJ1-1; D unclear. Germline values: CDR1 KGHSH, CDR2 LQKENI. This CDR3 comprises 12 residues. The V end was cut by 2 bases, the J end by 4 bases, with 5 bases between.

The chain employs TRBV18 and TRBJ1-3; D perhaps matches TRBD1 (5 bases). This CDR3 is 15 amino acids long. Trimming stripped 2 bases from V and 3 bases from J, with 11 bases between. Germline CDR1 KGHSH, CDR2 LQKENI. The CDR3 reads CASSPGGTVGNTIYF. CDR3 DNA sequence: TGTGCCAGCTCACCAGGGGGGACCGTTGGAAACACCATATATTTT.

The table lists this clone with a few counts. The chain couples TRBV9 to TRBJ2-7; 10 positions match TRBD2. The ends lost 4 bases at V and 2 bases at J; junction bases unmatched: 12. Germline V lookup: CDR1 SGDLS, CDR2 YYNGEE. This CDR3 contains 17 residues. The CDR3 is CASSLGAGGPGTYEQYF. The CDR3 DNA reads TGTGCCAGCAGCCTTGGAGCGGGGGGGCCGGGCACCTACGAGCAGTACTTC.

The J gene is TRBJ2-5, the V gene TRBV6-5; no clear D. V shed 7 bases and J shed 4 bases, with 7 bases lying between them. CDR1 MNHEY and CDR2 SVGAGI come from the germline V gene. CDR3 length equals 11 residues. Written as DNA, the CDR3 is TGTGCCAGCAAAGAAGGAGAGACCCAGTACTTC. It encodes CASKEGETQYF.

The chain joins TRBV30 to TRBJ1-6; D gene uncertain. The CDR3 totals 13 residues. From germline, CDR1 is GTSNPN and CDR2 SVGIG (reference sequence). V was shortened by 0 bases and J by 3 bases, with 3 bases between the two germline ends. CDR3 DNA sequence: TGTGCCTGGAGTGTAGACTATAATTCACCCCTCCACTTT. This codes for CAWSVDYNSPLHF.

This chain connects TRBV11-3 to TRBJ2-5, with TRBD2 identical over 9 bases. Looked up from germline, CDR1 is SGHNT and CDR2 is YENEEA. This CDR3 comprises 14 residues. The V and J ends lost 5 bases and 5 bases, in that order; junction bases with no gene match: 6. The CDR3 sequence is CASSNLAGVETQYF. Written as DNA, the CDR3 is TGTGCCAGCAGCAACTTAGCGGGAGTTGAGACCCAGTACTTC. The full variable domain, completed using reference TRBV11-3 and TRBJ2-5, is EAGVVQSPRYKIIEKKQPVAFWCNPISGHNTLYWYLQNLGQGPELLIRYENEEAVDDSQLPKDRFSAERLKGVDSTLKIQPAELGDSAVYLCASSNLAGVETQYFGPGTRLLVL.

The chain carries TRBV5-1 and TRBJ2-5; D uncertain. The CDR3 runs 12 residues. Deletions cut 4 bases from V and 1 base from J, with 5 bases between. Germline V gives CDR1 SGHRS, CDR2 YFSETQ. Written as DNA, the CDR3 is TGCGCCAGCAGCCACGCCCAAGAGACCCAGTACTTC. Translated, it gives CASSHAQETQYF.

In its sample, this clone was seen once. The chain links TRBV19 to TRBJ2-1, with TRBD2 identical over 7 bases. Germline V gives CDR1 LNHDA, CDR2 SQIVND (reference sequence). The CDR3 is 16 residues long. The junction had 14 bases not matched to a gene; V was cut back by 3 bases and J by 9 bases. Written as DNA, the CDR3 is TGTGCCAGTAGTATTAGGTCTGGGGAGGGCACGGGTGAGCAGTTCTTC. Its protein product is CASSIRSGEGTGEQFF.

This clone was observed a handful of times. The V call is TRBV4-1, the J call TRBJ2-2; D is ambiguous. The CDR3 loop spans 15 amino acids. V was cut by 1 base and J by 5 bases, with 11 bases left in between. In germline, CDR1 is MGHRA, CDR2 YSYEKL. CDR3 in amino acids: CASSQVLGKTGELFF. The CDR3 DNA is TGCGCCAGCAGCCAAGTTTTAGGAAAGACCGGGGAGCTGTTTTTT.

This clone was observed a few times. This chain connects TRBV11-1 to TRBJ1-1; D uncertain. The V end was cut by 5 bases, the J end by 4 bases, with 17 bases between. The CDR3 extends over 15 amino acids. Germline CDR1 reads SGHAT; CDR2 reads FQDESV (reference sequence). CDR3 sequence: CASSRSWTGTTEAFF. Written as DNA, the CDR3 is TGTGCCAGCAGCCGCAGTTGGACGGGAACCACTGAAGCTTTCTTT.